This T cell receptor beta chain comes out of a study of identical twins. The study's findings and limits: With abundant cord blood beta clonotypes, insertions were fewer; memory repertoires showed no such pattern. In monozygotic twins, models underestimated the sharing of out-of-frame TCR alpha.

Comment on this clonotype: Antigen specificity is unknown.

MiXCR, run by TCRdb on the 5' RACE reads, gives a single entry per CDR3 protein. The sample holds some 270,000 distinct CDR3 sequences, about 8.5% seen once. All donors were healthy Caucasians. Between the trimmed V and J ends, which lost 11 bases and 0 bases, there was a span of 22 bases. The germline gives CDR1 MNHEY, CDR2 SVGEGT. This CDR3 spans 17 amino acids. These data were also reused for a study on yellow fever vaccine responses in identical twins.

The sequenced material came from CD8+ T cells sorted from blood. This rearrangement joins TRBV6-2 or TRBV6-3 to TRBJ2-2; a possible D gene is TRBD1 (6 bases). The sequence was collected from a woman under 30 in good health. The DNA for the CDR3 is TGTGCCGATCCCCGCCGCCAGAACAGGGCGAACACCGGGGAGCTGTTTTTT. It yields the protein CADPRRQNRANTGELFF.